This T cell receptor (beta chain) was sequenced during a study of early T cells in non-severe SARS-CoV-2 infection. Study overall: Sequencing of bulk RNA from unsorted whole blood was done, without chain pairing.

TCRdb itself ran the 5' RACE reads through MiXCR, one entry per CDR3 protein. The sample carries 20,000 to 25,000 distinct CDR3 sequences, about 4.3% recorded once. This CDR3 has 14 residues. Germline V lookup: CDR1 SGDLS, CDR2 YYNGEE. Trimming took 2 bases from V and 5 from J, leaving 13 bases between them. This clonotype was counted at least ten times. This clonotype originated in an adult who was a healthcare worker with PCR-confirmed SARS-CoV-2 infection or an uninfected control (not recorded which). The sample taken for sequencing was whole blood. The V gene is TRBV9, the J gene TRBJ2-5; TRBD2 might be the D (5 bases). As DNA, the CDR3 is TGTGCCAGCAGCGTGTACTCCCGAGGGGAGACCCAGTACTTC. Protein: CASSVYSRGETQYF.